These 16 T cell receptor beta chains came from one sample sequenced in a study of blood T cell repertoires in COVID-19. Clones were read by immunoSEQ multiplex PCR, and TCRdb kept only the in-frame ones, dropping some. The sample carries more than 60,000 clones, almost 90% recorded once. Sequenced: peripheral blood. These receptor sequences come from a man aged 45 to 65 with acute or convalescent COVID-19.

The chain carries TRBV4-3 and TRBJ2-5; D gene ambiguous. The CDR3 has 13 residues. The germline gives CDR1 LGHNA, CDR2 YSLEER. The V end lost 2 bases, the J end lost 5 bases, and 9 bases lay between the germline ends. DNA of the CDR3: TGCGCCAGCAGCCAACAGAGGTCGGAGACCCAGTACTTC. Residues: CASSQQRSETQYF.

The genes are TRBV14 and TRBJ1-3; D not resolved. V was cut by 3 bases and J by 0 bases, with 3 bases left in between. The CDR3 length is 13 residues. CDR1 and CDR2 (germline): SGHDN, FVKESK. This CDR3 reads CASSQSSGNTIYF. The CDR3 coding sequence is TGTGCCAGCAGCCAGAGCTCTGGAAACACCATATATTTT.

The rearrangement links TRBV30 to TRBJ1-1, with D possibly being TRBD1 (6 bases). This CDR3 is built from 11 residues. Deletions cut 4 bases from V and 3 bases from J, with 6 bases between. Germline V CDR1 and CDR2: GTSNPN, SVGIG (reference sequence). CDR3 DNA sequence: TGTGCCTGGAAGGGGGACACTGAAGCTTTCTTT. It specifies CAWKGDTEAFF. The full variable domain, in which reference TRBV30 and TRBJ1-1 provide the parts outside the CDR3, is SQTIHQWPATLVQPVGSPLSLECTVEGTSNPNLYWYRQAAGRGLQLLFYSVGIGQISSEVPQNLSASRPQDRQFILSSKKLLLSDSGFYLCAWKGDTEAFFGQGTRLTVV.

V gene TRBV27 combines with J gene TRBJ2-1; D uncertain. V was clipped by 6 bases and J by 0 bases, with 9 bases between them. The V gene's germline CDR1 is MNHEY and CDR2 SMNVEV (reference sequence). The CDR3 has 14 amino acids. CDR3: CASRSKSSYNEQFF. As DNA, the CDR3 is TGTGCCAGCAGATCGAAGAGCTCCTACAATGAGCAGTTCTTC.

This sequence joins TRBV13 and TRBJ2-5; TRBD1 matches 7 bases. This CDR3 is 14 amino acids long. After removal of 4 bases from V and 4 bases from J, the junction contained 6 bases not matched to a gene. The V gene's germline CDR1 is PRHDT and CDR2 FYEKMQ (reference sequence). The CDR3 sequence: CASSSLTGRETQYF. CDR3 in DNA: TGTGCCAGCAGCTCCCTGACAGGGAGAGAGACCCAGTACTTC.

CDR3 residues: CASSASGTLAKNIQYF. The CDR3 bases are TGTGCCAGCAGCGCTAGCGGGACCTTAGCCAAAAACATTCAGTACTTC. This chain links TRBV9 with TRBJ2-4, with TRBD2 matching over 9 bases. With V trimmed by 3 bases and J by 0 bases, 4 bases remained unmatched. Germline V gene data show CDR1 as SGDLS and CDR2 as YYNGEE. CDR3 length: 16 amino acids.

The gene calls are TRBV3-1 (or the pseudogene TRBV3-2) and TRBJ2-1, with 9 nucleotides matching TRBD1. The CDR3 has 16 amino acids. Trimming removed 0 bases from V and 4 bases from J; junction bases left unmatched: 4. Per the germline V gene, CDR1 is LGHDT and CDR2 is YNNKEL (reference sequence). CDR3 DNA: TGTGCCAGCAGCCAAGACGGGACAGGGAGTTACAATGAGCAGTTCTTC. Protein sequence: CASSQDGTGSYNEQFF.

In this sample, this clone turned up once. This chain joins TRBV10-2 and TRBJ2-5; D possibly corresponds to TRBD1 (6 bases). Trimming cost V 6 bases and J 4 bases, with 18 bases left between them. Germline lookup yields CDR1 WSHSY and CDR2 SAAADI. The CDR3 totals 15 residues. CDR3 loop: CASSPLGLGGETQYF. CDR3 DNA sequence: TGCGCCAGCAGCCCTCTGGGCCTAGGGGGAGAGACCCAGTACTTC.

This chain links TRBV29-1 with TRBJ2-5; possibly TRBD1 for D (6 bases). Trimming cost V 5 bases and J 4 bases, with 11 bases left between them. Per the germline V gene, CDR1 is SQVTM and CDR2 is ANQGSEA. This CDR3 is built from 12 residues. Here the CDR3 DNA reads TGCAGCGTTTCAGGGGCCGGAGAGACCCAGTACTTC. Protein product: CSVSGAGETQYF.

The chain joins TRBV10-3 to TRBJ2-7; 8 bases align to TRBD2. V lost 2 bases and J lost 4; bases outside the gene matches: 4. There are 14 residues in the CDR3. Looked up from germline, CDR1 is ENHRY and CDR2 is SYGVKD. The CDR3: CAISEREGHYEQYF. CDR3 sequence (DNA): TGTGCCATCAGTGAGCGGGAGGGCCATTACGAGCAGTACTTC.

The chain links TRBV19 to TRBJ1-2; the match to TRBD1 covers 8 bases. The CDR3 is made up of 13 amino acids. V lost 10 bases and J lost 0; bases outside the gene matches: 4. Germline CDR1 is LNHDA and CDR2 is SQIVND (reference sequence). The CDR3, as DNA: TGTGCCACCAGGGGGCTAGCTAACTATGGCTACACCTTC. Amino acid sequence: CATRGLANYGYTF. The variable domain in full, with the rest retrieved from reference TRBV19 and TRBJ1-2, is DGGITQSPKYLFRKEGQNVTLSCEQNLNHDAMYWYRQDPGQGLRLIYYSQIVNDFQKGDIAEGYSVSREKKESFPLTVTSAQKNPTAFYLCATRGLANYGYTFGSGTRLTVV.

The V gene is TRBV19, the J gene TRBJ2-7, with 8 nucleotides matching TRBD1. Germline CDR1 reads LNHDA; CDR2 reads SQIVND (reference sequence). J gave up 2 bases and V 6 bases, and 6 bases lay outside the gene matches. The CDR3 runs to 14 residues. The CDR3 DNA reads TGTGCCAGTAGCCCCGGGACAGGTGCCTACGAGCAGTACTTC. The encoded protein is CASSPGTGAYEQYF. The complete variable domain, with remaining parts taken from reference TRBV19 and TRBJ2-7, reads DGGITQSPKYLFRKEGQNVTLSCEQNLNHDAMYWYRQDPGQGLRLIYYSQIVNDFQKGDIAEGYSVSREKKESFPLTVTSAQKNPTAFYLCASSPGTGAYEQYFGPGTRLTVT.

This chain links TRBV6-5 with TRBJ1-3; no clear D gene. The CDR3 is 13 amino acids. Germline-derived CDR1 and CDR2 are MNHEY and SVGAGI. The ends were cut back, 7 bases at V and 0 bases at J, with 7 bases in the middle. The CDR3 here is CASNWSSGNTIYF. DNA of the CDR3: TGTGCCAGCAACTGGTCCTCTGGAAACACCATATATTTT.

This chain joins TRBV11-2 and TRBJ2-2; tentative D call: TRBD1 (6 bases). This CDR3 is built from 15 residues. The V gene lost 4 bases and the J gene lost 8 bases, with 17 bases spanning the gap. Germline assignment: CDR1 SGHAT and CDR2 FQNNGV. The CDR3 DNA sequence: TGTGCCAGCAGCTCTCCGGGACAACCTCGGGGGGAGCTGTTTTTT. This encodes CASSSPGQPRGELFF. Full variable domain (outside the CDR3, taken from reference TRBV11-2 and TRBJ2-2): EAGVAQSPRYKIIEKRQSVAFWCNPISGHATLYWYQQILGQGPKLLIQFQNNGVVDDSQLPKDRFSAERLKGVDSTLKIQPAKLEDSAVYLCASSSPGQPRGELFFGEGSRLTVL.

This chain links TRBV14 with TRBJ2-5, with TRBD1 identical over 7 bases. Germline V gene lookup returns CDR1 SGHDN and CDR2 FVKESK. The CDR3 sequence is 15 residues long. With 2 bases clipped from V and 6 bases from J, the junction kept 9 bases outside the gene matches. CDR3 sequence (DNA): TGTGCCAGCAGCCAACTGACGACAGGGCTAAAGACCCAGTACTTC. Translated, it gives CASSQLTTGLKTQYF.

The chain couples TRBV28 to TRBJ1-2; 12 nucleotides match TRBD1. V lost 3 bases, J lost 7 bases, and 6 bases stayed unmatched. This CDR3 region has 15 residues. CDR1 MDHEN and CDR2 SYDVKM come from the germline V gene. The CDR3 loop reads CASSLPGTGGIGYTF. The CDR3 DNA reads TGTGCCAGCAGTTTGCCAGGGACAGGGGGCATTGGCTACACCTTC.